This entry lists 18 T cell receptor beta chains sequenced from one sample in a study of blood T cells in healthy people across ages. Together with a sample-barcoded 5' primer, a J-beta primer mix was included in a second PCR lasting about 7 to 11 cycles. TCRdb redid the calling of the 5' RACE reads with MiXCR, one entry per CDR3 protein. The sample holds around 1.5 million distinct CDR3 sequences, roughly 64% seen once. Sequenced sample: blood. Source of these receptors: a man younger than 35 in good health.

The rearrangement links TRBV18 to TRBJ2-5, with 8 bases lining up with TRBD2. Matching the DNA end better, TRBJ2-7 makes the J call doubtful. The CDR3 is 15 amino acids. The germline gives CDR1 KGHSH, CDR2 LQKENI. CDR3: CASSPKYAGGYEQYF. The CDR3 DNA reads TGTGCCAGCTCACCAAAATATGCGGGAGGTTACGAGCAGTACTTC.

This rearrangement joins TRBV27 to TRBJ2-3; D unresolved. The CDR3 extends over 14 amino acids. The V gene lost 3 bases and the J gene lost 6 bases, with 13 bases spanning the gap. The V gene's germline CDR1 is MNHEY and CDR2 SMNVEV (reference sequence). CDR3 DNA: TGTGCCAGCAGTTTTATTCCACCGCGGGATACGCAGTATTTT. This sequence encodes CASSFIPPRDTQYF.

The chain is built from TRBV9 and TRBJ2-7; D gene unclear. This CDR3 has 15 residues. Trimming took 3 bases from V and 2 from J, leaving 15 bases between them. Germline V gene data show CDR1 as SGDLS and CDR2 as YYNGEE. CDR3 in DNA: TGTGCCAGCAGCGCCTCAATAAACATAGCCTACGAGCAGTACTTC. It is translated as CASSASINIAYEQYF. The full variable domain, its missing parts supplied by reference TRBV9 and TRBJ2-7, is DSGVTQTPKHLITATGQRVTLRCSPRSGDLSVYWYQQSLDQGLQFLIQYYNGEERAKGNILERFSAQQFPDLHSELNLSSLELGDSALYFCASSASINIAYEQYFGPGTRLTVT.

Regarding this clonotype: The germline gene is not matched at one end of the junction; a read error may be the cause. The rearrangement links TRBV6-2 or TRBV6-3 to TRBJ2-5; D possibly uses TRBD1 or TRBD2 (7 bases each). Germline assignment: CDR1 MNHEY and CDR2 SVGEGT. The CDR3 has 15 residues. CDR3: CAGSSGRGLVNEQYF. The CDR3 DNA reads TGTGCCGGCAGCTCGGGGAGGGGGCTTGTCAATGAGCAGTACTTC.

This clonotype was observed a handful of times. V is TRBV12-3 or TRBV12-4 and J is TRBJ2-1; D call uncertain. V lost 4 bases, J lost 10 bases, and 8 bases lay in between. CDR3 length: 11 amino acids. CDR3 in amino acids: CASSSPTEQFF. The CDR3 DNA sequence: TGTGCCAGCAGTTCCCCGACAGAGCAGTTCTTC.

This clonotype was picked up many times. This chain connects TRBV29-1 to TRBJ2-7, with a possible D match to TRBD2 (7 bases). CDR3 length: 14 amino acids. The V gene's germline CDR1 is SQVTM and CDR2 ANQGSEA. The V end lost 1 base, the J end lost 2 bases, and 12 bases lay between the germline ends. In DNA form, the CDR3 reads TGCAGCGTTGAAGGAGGGGGGGAGACCTACGAGCAGTACTTC. It translates to CSVEGGGETYEQYF.

In its sample, this clonotype was seen a few times. The chain recombines TRBV27 with TRBJ2-7, with 15 bases that match TRBD2. Trimming at V came to 4 bases and at J to 2 bases, leaving 9 bases not matched to a gene. CDR1 MNHEY and CDR2 SMNVEV come from the germline V gene (reference sequence). The CDR3 contains 18 residues. DNA for the CDR3: TGTGCCAGCAGTTCAGGGACTAGCGGGGGGAATTCTGCCTACGAGCAGTACTTC. The encoded protein is CASSSGTSGGNSAYEQYF.

This chain links TRBV7-2 with TRBJ1-2, with no clear D. Germline V gene data show CDR1 as SGHTA and CDR2 as FQGNSA. Trimming removed 4 bases from V and 8 bases from J, with 14 bases in between. The CDR3 covers 13 residues. The CDR3 DNA is TGTGCCAGCAGCTCCCGGCTTACAAAGGGCTACACCTTC. It encodes CASSSRLTKGYTF. Together with reference TRBV7-2 and TRBJ1-2, the CDR3 gives the full variable domain: GAGVSQSPSNKVTEKGKDVELRCDPISGHTALYWYRQSLGQGLEFLIYFQGNSAPDKSGLPSDRFSAERTGGSVSTLTIQRTQQEDSAVYLCASSSRLTKGYTFGSGTRLTVV.

The chain uses TRBV2 and TRBJ1-1; tentatively, D is TRBD1 (5 bases). Deletions cut 7 bases from V and 1 base from J, with 10 bases between. CDR1 is SNHLY, CDR2 FYNNEI, per germline. This CDR3 has 13 amino acids. The CDR3 nucleotides read TGTGCCAGCACCTTGGACAAGAACACTGAAGCTTTCTTT. Protein: CASTLDKNTEAFF.

V gene TRBV12-5 combines with J gene TRBJ2-1; tentative D call: TRBD1 (8 bases). The germline V gene has CDR1 LGHNT and CDR2 FRNRAP. With 1 base removed from V and 7 bases from J, the gap between germline ends came to 17 bases. The CDR3 has 16 amino acids. CDR3 in DNA: TGTGCTAGTGGTTTGGCAAGGACAGGGAGGGTTAATGAGCAGTTCTTC. Protein: CASGLARTGRVNEQFF.

This clonotype has more than one count but fewer than ten. V and J are TRBV3-1 and TRBJ2-4; TRBD2 agrees at 13 bases. The CDR3 extends over 17 amino acids. V shed 2 bases, J shed 3 bases, and the junction held 4 bases outside the gene matches. Germline V lookup: CDR1 LGHDT, CDR2 YNNKEL (reference sequence). For the CDR3, the DNA is TGTGCCAGCAGCCAAACGGGACTAGCGGGGAACAAAAACATTCAGTACTTC. Encoded protein: CASSQTGLAGNKNIQYF. The entire variable domain, with the rest obtained from reference TRBV3-1 and TRBJ2-4, is as follows: DTAVSQTPKYLVTQMGNDKSIKCEQNLGHDTMYWYKQDSKKFLKIMFSYNNKELIINETVPNRFSPKSPDKAHLNLHINSLELGDSAVYFCASSQTGLAGNKNIQYFGAGTRLSVL.

This clonotype occurred once. The chain is built from TRBV5-6 and TRBJ2-3; D is tentatively TRBD1 or TRBD2 (5 bases each). The CDR3 has 17 amino acids. Looked up from germline, CDR1 is SGHDT and CDR2 is YYEEEE. Trimming cost V 2 bases and J 2 bases, with 18 bases left between them. CDR3 DNA sequence: TGTGCCAGCAGCTTTAAACTCCGGGACGTAATCACAGATACGCAGTATTTT. Amino acids: CASSFKLRDVITDTQYF.

CDR3 nucleotide sequence: TGTGCCAGCAGCTCCGGACCTTCGGGAGGTGAAAAACTGTTTTTT. Its translation is CASSSGPSGGEKLFF. The chain employs TRBV7-8 and TRBJ1-4; D not certain. Trimming shortened V by 4 bases and J by 7 bases, and 16 bases separated the two germline ends. Germline V gene lookup returns CDR1 SGHVS and CDR2 FQNEAQ. This CDR3 spans 15 amino acids.

This clonotype was observed once. This chain uses TRBV4-1 with TRBJ1-2; D perhaps matches TRBD1 (6 bases). Germline loops: CDR1 MGHRA, CDR2 YSYEKL. V was pared by 2 bases and J by 5 bases, with 12 bases between. The CDR3 runs 14 residues. CDR3 coding DNA: TGCGCCAGCAGCCAAATCACTGGACAGTATGGCTACACCTTC. As protein: CASSQITGQYGYTF.

V usage is TRBV4-3 and J usage is TRBJ2-5; TRBD1 aligns across 7 bases. From germline, CDR1 is LGHNA and CDR2 YSLEER. The CDR3 length is 17 residues. V trimming: 1 base; J trimming: 11 bases; junction bases outside the gene matches: 19. The CDR3 is CASSQGPSGQSYNEQYF. DNA for the CDR3: TGCGCCAGCAGCCAAGGCCCGTCGGGACAGTCCTACAATGAGCAGTACTTC.

This chain uses TRBV20-1 with TRBJ1-2; D possibly corresponds to TRBD1 (5 bases). CDR1 and CDR2 from the germline V gene are DFQATT and SNEGSKA (reference sequence). The ends were cut back, 3 bases at V and 0 bases at J, with 17 bases in the middle. The CDR3 spans 16 residues. The CDR3 sequence is CSARTTRREANYGYTF. CDR3 bases: TGCAGTGCTAGGACAACGCGCAGGGAGGCTAACTATGGCTACACCTTC.

The genes are TRBV7-9 and TRBJ2-5, with 10 bases identical to TRBD1. The better agreement between TRBJ2-7 and the DNA end casts doubt on the J call. The length of the CDR3 is 15 residues. Germline values: CDR1 SEHNR, CDR2 FQNEAQ (reference sequence). The CDR3 sequence: CASSSGTGVVYEQYF. The CDR3 DNA reads as TGTGCCAGCAGCTCCGGGACAGGGGTTGTCTACGAGCAGTACTTC.

The J gene is TRBJ1-6, the V gene TRBV14; TRBD1 agrees at 7 bases. The CDR3 length is 15 residues. Germline assignment: CDR1 SGHDN and CDR2 FVKESK. After removal of 6 bases from V and 6 bases from J, the junction contained 8 bases not matched to a gene. CDR3 nucleotide sequence: TGTGCCAGCAGGTCCCGGGACAGCCTTAATTCACCCCTCCACTTT. Amino acids: CASRSRDSLNSPLHF.